The source of this T cell receptor beta chain is a study of blood T cells in healthy people across ages. The study's findings and limits: The recorded TCR beta diversity per million T cells decreased in a roughly linear manner with age.

Of note for this clonotype: Its cognate antigen is unknown.

Isolation recovered at least 6.5 million PBMCs from every sample. The use of a sample-barcoded 5' primer and a J-beta primer mix characterized a second PCR of roughly 6 to 11 cycles. TCRdb redid the calling of the 5' RACE reads with MiXCR, one entry per CDR3 protein. The sample contains hundreds of thousands of distinct CDR3 sequences, under 55% of which appear only once. The material sequenced was blood. This receptor was taken from a man between 60 and 70 years old in good health.

The CDR3 here is CASIGDTEAFF. Written as DNA, the CDR3 is TGTGCCAGCATCGGGGACACTGAAGCTTTCTTT. The chain combines TRBV6-2 or TRBV6-3 with TRBJ1-1; D uncertain. The V end was cut by 7 bases, the J end by 3 bases, with 6 bases between. The CDR3 is made up of 11 amino acids. CDR1 is MNHEY, CDR2 SVGEGT, per germline.